The source of this TCR beta chain is a study of blood T cell repertoires in COVID-19. For the study at large: There were acute and convalescent COVID-19 samples, and they came from the United States, Italy and Spain. PBMCs, B-cell-depleted T cells, or T cells provided the cDNA or gDNA that made up the material.

Original methodology: Amplification of reference gene primers provided the estimated nucleated cell counts. Produced via immunoSEQ multiplex PCR; TCRdb's table is partial and in-frame only. The V and J calls and clone size are taken from that table; D and trimming were inferred from the DNA. The table shows about 45,000 clones, with about nine tenths occurring only once. The CDR3 length is 15 residues. The germline CDR1 and CDR2 sequences are SGHNT and YYREEE (reference sequence). Losses at the gene ends were 1 base for V and 6 bases for J; bases not matched to a gene: 9. The TCR sequence derives from a human donor in a cohort sampled during active COVID-19. This chain uses TRBV5-4 with TRBJ2-5; 7 bases are a match to TRBD2. The specimen was peripheral blood. CDR3 amino acids: CASSLPTGGGKTQYF. The CDR3 DNA is TGTGCCAGCAGCTTGCCTACTGGCGGGGGAAAGACCCAGTACTTC.